This T cell receptor beta chain was captured by sequencing in a study of shared clonotypes between healthy human individuals. Study overall: Three plates were used per donor for CD4 naive, three for CD4 memory, two for CD8 naive and one for CD8 memory.

Assay used: immunoSEQ multiplex PCR; TCRdb lists only in-frame clones, some missing. The sample lists 2 million to 3 million clones; roughly 93% were seen once. Naive CD45RA+ and memory CD45RA-negative subsets were split from CD4+ cells. The germline CDR1 and CDR2 sequences are SGHTA and FQGNSA. V shed 4 bases, J shed 3 bases, and the junction held 9 bases outside the gene matches. The CDR3 has 15 residues. Turning to this clone: Its antigen remains unknown.

General study points: Researchers found naive subsets generally carried larger estimated richness than memory subsets. With few donors, the genetic and exposure-history diversity represented was limited.

Sample: naive CD4+ T cells from PBMCs. This sample's subset: CD45RA+ positively selected. The receptor was derived from a man between 18 and 29 years old in good health. Some clones in this sample may be carry-over from other donors' samples. V usage is TRBV7-2 and J usage is TRBJ2-7, with TRBD1 matching over 7 bases. The CDR3 reads CASSSTGQDHYEQYF. The CDR3 DNA reads as TGTGCCAGCAGCTCAACCGGACAGGATCACTACGAGCAGTACTTC.